This T cell receptor beta chain was observed in a study of T cell responses to AZD1222 COVID-19 vaccine. The protocol was immunoSEQ multiplex PCR, while the TCRdb copy is restricted to in-frame clones and leaves out a portion. The sample holds more than 85,000 clones, roughly 83% seen once. Germline values: CDR1 SGHNT, CDR2 YENEEA. The CDR3 is 14 residues long. Trimming removed 5 bases from V and 6 bases from J; junction bases left unmatched: 4. This specimen was peripheral blood, taken on day 0 of AZD1222 vaccination. The J gene is TRBJ1-4, the V gene TRBV11-3, with TRBD1 matching 9 bases. The TCR sequence derives from an adult in good health. CDR3 residues: CASSPGTGYEKLFF. In DNA, the CDR3 is TGTGCCAGCAGCCCCGGGACAGGGTATGAAAAACTGTTTTTT. Looking up the rest from reference TRBV11-3 and TRBJ1-4 gives the full variable domain: EAGVVQSPRYKIIEKKQPVAFWCNPISGHNTLYWYLQNLGQGPELLIRYENEEAVDDSQLPKDRFSAERLKGVDSTLKIQPAELGDSAVYLCASSPGTGYEKLFFGSGTQLSVL.